This T cell receptor beta chain was captured in a study of CD8 T cells in Susac syndrome. Study-level points and caveats: The study conceded that relatively few individuals underwent its TCR sequencing and HLA analysis.

V was clipped by 6 bases and J by 0 bases; unmatched bases: 4. The CDR3 consists of 16 residues. The germline V gene has CDR1 SGHAT and CDR2 FQDESV (reference sequence). With random hexamers, reverse transcription was performed on about 0.5 to 1 ug of RNA. The method of amplification for TCR beta CDR3 was immunoSEQ multiplex PCR, covering 54 Vbeta and 13 Jbeta. TCRdb independently ran MiXCR on the immunoSEQ multiplex PCR reads; one entry per CDR3 protein. The profile shows over 300,000 distinct CDR3 sequences, just over 90% of them singletons. High-throughput TCR beta sequencing covered peripheral CD8+ and CD4+ T cells. Negative isolation yielded CD8+ and CD4+ T cells; FACS enriched TEMRA cells. With respect to this clonotype: What it recognizes is unknown.

The sample comprised CD4+ T cells from PBMCs. The clonotype originates from a human donor with multiple sclerosis. The gene calls are TRBV11-1 and TRBJ2-6, with 8 nucleotides matching TRBD1. Here the CDR3 reads CASRQGAYSGANVLTF. As DNA, the CDR3 is TGTGCCAGCAGGCAGGGGGCATACTCTGGGGCCAACGTCCTGACTTTC.